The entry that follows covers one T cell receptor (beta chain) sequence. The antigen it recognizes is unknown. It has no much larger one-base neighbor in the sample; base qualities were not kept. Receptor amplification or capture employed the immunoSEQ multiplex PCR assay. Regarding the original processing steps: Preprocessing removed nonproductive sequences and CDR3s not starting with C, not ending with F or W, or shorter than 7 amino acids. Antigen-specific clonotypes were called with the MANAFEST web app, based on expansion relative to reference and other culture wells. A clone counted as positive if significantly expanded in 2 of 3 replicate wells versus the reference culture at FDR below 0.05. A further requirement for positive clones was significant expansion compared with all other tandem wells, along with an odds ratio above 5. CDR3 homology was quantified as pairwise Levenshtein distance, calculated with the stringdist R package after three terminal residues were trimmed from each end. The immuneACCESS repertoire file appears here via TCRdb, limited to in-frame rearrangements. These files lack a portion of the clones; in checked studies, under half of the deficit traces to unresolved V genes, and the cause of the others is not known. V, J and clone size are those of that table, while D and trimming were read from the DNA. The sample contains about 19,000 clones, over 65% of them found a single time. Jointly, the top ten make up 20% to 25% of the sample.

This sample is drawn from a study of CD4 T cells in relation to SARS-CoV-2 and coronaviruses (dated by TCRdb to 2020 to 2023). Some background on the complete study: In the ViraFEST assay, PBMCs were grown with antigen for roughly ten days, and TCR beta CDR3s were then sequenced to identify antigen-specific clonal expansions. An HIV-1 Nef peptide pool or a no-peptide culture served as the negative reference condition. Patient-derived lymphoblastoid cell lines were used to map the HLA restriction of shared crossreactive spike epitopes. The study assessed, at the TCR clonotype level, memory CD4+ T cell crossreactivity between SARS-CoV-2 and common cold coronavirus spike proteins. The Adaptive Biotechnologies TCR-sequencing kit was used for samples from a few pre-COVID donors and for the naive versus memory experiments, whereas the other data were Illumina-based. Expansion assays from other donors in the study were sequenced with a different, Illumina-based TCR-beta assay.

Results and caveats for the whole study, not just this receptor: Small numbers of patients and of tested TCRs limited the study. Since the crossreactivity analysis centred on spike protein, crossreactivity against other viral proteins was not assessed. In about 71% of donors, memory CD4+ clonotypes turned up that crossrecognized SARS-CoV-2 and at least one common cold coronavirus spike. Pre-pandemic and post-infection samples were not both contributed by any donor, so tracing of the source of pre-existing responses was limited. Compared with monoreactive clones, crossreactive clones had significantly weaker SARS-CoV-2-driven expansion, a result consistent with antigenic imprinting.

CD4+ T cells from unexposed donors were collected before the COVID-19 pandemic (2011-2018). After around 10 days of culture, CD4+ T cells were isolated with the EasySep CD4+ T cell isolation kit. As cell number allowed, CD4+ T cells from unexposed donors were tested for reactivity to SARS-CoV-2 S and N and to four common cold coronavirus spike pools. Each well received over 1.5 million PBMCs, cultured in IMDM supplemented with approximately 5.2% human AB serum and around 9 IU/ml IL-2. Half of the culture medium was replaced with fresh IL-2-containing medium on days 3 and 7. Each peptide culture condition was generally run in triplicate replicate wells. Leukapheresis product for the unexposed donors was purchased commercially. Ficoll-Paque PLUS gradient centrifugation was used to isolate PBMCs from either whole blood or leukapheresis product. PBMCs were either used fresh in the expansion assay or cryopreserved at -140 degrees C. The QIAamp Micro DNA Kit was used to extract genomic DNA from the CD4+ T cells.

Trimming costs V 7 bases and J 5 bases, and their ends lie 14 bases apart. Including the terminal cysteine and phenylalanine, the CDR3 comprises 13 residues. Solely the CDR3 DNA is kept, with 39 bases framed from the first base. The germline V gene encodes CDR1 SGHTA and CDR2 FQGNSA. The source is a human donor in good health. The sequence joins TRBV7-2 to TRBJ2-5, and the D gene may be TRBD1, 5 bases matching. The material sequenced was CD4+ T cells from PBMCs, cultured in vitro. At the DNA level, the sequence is TGTGCCAGCACCTCAGGGCGAGAGGAGACCCAGTACTTC. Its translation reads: CASTSGREETQYF.